These T cell receptor beta chains were read from a single sample in a study of blood T cell repertoires in COVID-19. Libraries were prepared by immunoSEQ multiplex PCR; TCRdb keeps only in-frame clonotypes and omits some of them. The data contain about 130,000 clones, more than 75% of them singletons. Material: PBMCs or T cells enriched from blood (not recorded which). These receptor sequences come from a woman between 50 and 59 years old who had recovered from COVID-19. Both conserved end residues are part of each CDR3. Fields, in order: V gene, clone size, D gene, J gene, CDR3 DNA, CDR3 protein. A D gene is named only where the DNA matches it firmly. Size values are once, few and many counts, or a class for expanded clones, and some rows have none.

TRBV28	-	TRBD1	TRBJ1-3	TGTGCCAGCAGCTCCGACAGGGAATCCTACACCATATATTTT	CASSSDRESYTIYF
TRBV9	-	-	TRBJ2-2	TGTGCCAGCAGCCCAAAAGGGGTTTTGAACACCGGGGAGCTGTTTTTT	CASSPKGVLNTGELFF
TRBV19	-	TRBD1	TRBJ2-2	TGTGCCAGTTGGGGGACAGTGAACACCGGGGAGCTGTTTTTT	CASWGTVNTGELFF
TRBV3-1/TRBV3-2	-	-	TRBJ2-7	TGTGCCAGCAGCCAAGTGAGTACTTCCTACGAGCAGTACTTC	CASSQVSTSYEQYF
TRBV3-1/TRBV3-2	-	TRBD1	TRBJ2-1	TGTGCCAGCAGCCAGGGACAGGGGTGGGGTGAGCAGTTCTTC	CASSQGQGWGEQFF
TRBV28	-	TRBD1	TRBJ2-2	TGTGCCGGGACGGACAGGGCCTCCTTCGGGGAGCTGTTTTTT	CAGTDRASFGELFF
TRBV5-1	once	-	TRBJ2-3	TGCGCCAGCAGCTCCCAGGGGTCAGATACGCAGTATTTT	CASSSQGSDTQYF
TRBV5-1	few	TRBD1	TRBJ1-4	TGCGCCAGCAGCTTGGGACAGGGGATGGGAAAACTGTTTTTT	CASSLGQGMGKLFF
TRBV2	-	TRBD1	TRBJ1-6	TGTGCCAGCAGGGGGGACAGGGGCAATTCACCCCTCCACTTT	CASRGDRGNSPLHF
TRBV6-1	-	-	TRBJ1-3	TGTGCCAGCAGTGACGAAGCCCCGGGGTTAGGAAACACCATATATTTT	CASSDEAPGLGNTIYF
TRBV5-4	-	TRBD1	TRBJ1-2	TGTGCCAGCAGCTTGGACAGGGGAGCTAACTATGGCTACACCTTC	CASSLDRGANYGYTF
TRBV5-1	-	-	TRBJ1-4	TGCGCCAGCAGCTCCCCAGGGGAAAAACTGTTTTTT	CASSSPGEKLFF
TRBV9	-	TRBD2	TRBJ2-3	TGTGCCAGCAGCCCACGGACTAGCGGCACAGATACGCAGTATTTT	CASSPRTSGTDTQYF
TRBV7-8	few	-	TRBJ1-1	TGTGCCAGCAGCCGAACAGTAACTGAAGCTTTCTTT	CASSRTVTEAFF
TRBV3-1/TRBV3-2	-	-	TRBJ1-5	TGTGCCAGCAGCCAAGCAGGGGCAGGCAATCAGCCCCAGCATTTT	CASSQAGAGNQPQHF
TRBV24-1	-	TRBD2	TRBJ2-1	TGTGCCACCAGTCTAGCGGGTTCCTACAATGAGCAGTTCTTC	CATSLAGSYNEQFF
TRBV28	-	TRBD2	TRBJ2-1	TGTGCCAGCAGTCCCCCGTTGCGGGGGTCCTACAATGAGCAGTTCTTC	CASSPPLRGSYNEQFF
TRBV7-9	-	-	TRBJ1-2	TGTGCCAGCACCCCGGGGGGGGCACCTTTCTATGGCTACACCTTC	CASTPGGAPFYGYTF
TRBV7-9	-	-	TRBJ2-3	TGTGCCAGCAGCTTAGGTGCGGGCGGGACGACAGATACGCAGTATTTT	CASSLGAGGTTDTQYF
TRBV5-1	-	TRBD2	TRBJ2-1	TGCGCCAGCAGCTCCGGGACTAGGGGGTACAATGAGCAGTTCTTC	CASSSGTRGYNEQFF
TRBV5-1	few	TRBD1	TRBJ2-3	TGCGCCAGCAGCTTGGAAGGGGGCCCAGATACGCAGTATTTT	CASSLEGGPDTQYF
TRBV10-3	-	TRBD1	TRBJ2-6	TGTGCCATCAGCCCATCCCGGGACAGCGATGGCTCTGGGGCCAACGTCCTGACTTTC	CAISPSRDSDGSGANVLTF
TRBV5-1	-	-	TRBJ1-3	TGCGCCAGCAGCGGGGGGGAAGGAAACACCATATATTTT	CASSGGEGNTIYF
TRBV11-3	-	-	TRBJ2-7	TGTGCCAGCAGCCCTTCCGGGGGTCGAGAGCAGTACTTC	CASSPSGGREQYF
TRBV11-2	-	-	TRBJ1-3	TGTGCCAGCAGTTGGGACACTGGAAACACCATATATTTT	CASSWDTGNTIYF
TRBV10-3	few	TRBD1	TRBJ1-2	TGTGCCATCAGTGAGGGACAGGGGGCGCTCAGCTATGGCTACACCTTC	CAISEGQGALSYGYTF
TRBV2	few	-	TRBJ1-6	TGTGCCAGCAGTGAGAGGCGCCAGGGGTACTCACCCCTCCACTTT	CASSERRQGYSPLHF
TRBV7-9	-	-	TRBJ1-2	TGTGCCAGCGGAGGGTCCTATGGCTACACCTTC	CASGGSYGYTF
TRBV15	-	-	TRBJ2-7	TGTGCCACCAGCAGAGGTCAGGGGGGATACGAGCAGTACTTC	CATSRGQGGYEQYF
TRBV5-1	-	-	TRBJ1-5	TGCGCCAGCAGCTTACAGGGTCCCAATCAGCCCCAGCATTTT	CASSLQGPNQPQHF
TRBV5-1	-	TRBD2	TRBJ2-5	TGCGCCAGCAGCTTTAGCGGGGGGGCTGGAGAGACCCAGTACTTC	CASSFSGGAGETQYF
TRBV18	-	-	TRBJ1-1	TGTGCCAGCTCACCGATAGGAGGGACTGAAGCTTTCTTT	CASSPIGGTEAFF
TRBV19	-	-	TRBJ1-2	TGTGCCAGTAGTGTAACAGGGATCGTCGACTATGGCTACACCTTC	CASSVTGIVDYGYTF
TRBV7-6	-	-	TRBJ2-5	TGTGCCAGCAGCCTTACAGGGACCCAAGAGACCCAGTACTTC	CASSLTGTQETQYF
TRBV30	-	-	TRBJ1-4	TGTGCCTGGAGTGTCCGGACTCCCGCCCCCGTTTCAACTAATGAAAAACTGTTTTTT	CAWSVRTPAPVSTNEKLFF
TRBV3-1/TRBV3-2	-	TRBD1	TRBJ2-7	TGTGCCAGCAGCCGGACAGGGGAGGTGTACGAGCAGTACTTC	CASSRTGEVYEQYF
TRBV11-2	-	TRBD1	TRBJ1-6	TGTGCCAGCAGTTCGGGACAGGGCGATTCACCCCTCCACTTT	CASSSGQGDSPLHF
TRBV18	-	TRBD1	TRBJ2-5	TGTGCCAGCTCACCGTCACAGGGGGCGTGGGAGACCCAGTACTTC	CASSPSQGAWETQYF
TRBV10-3	-	TRBD1	TRBJ1-2	TGTGCCATCAGTGAGTCGGACAGGGACTATGGCTACACCTTC	CAISESDRDYGYTF
TRBV5-6	many	-	TRBJ1-4	TGTGCCAGCAGCGCAACGGGAGTAACTAATGAAAAACTGTTTTTT	CASSATGVTNEKLFF
TRBV6-6	-	TRBD1	TRBJ1-5	TGTGCCAGCCGTGACAGGGGGGGACAGCCCCAGCATTTT	CASRDRGGQPQHF
TRBV18	-	TRBD1	TRBJ1-5	TGTGCCAGCTCACCATACGGGACAGAACTCAGACTCCTCAATCAGCCCCAGCATTTT	CASSPYGTELRLLNQPQHF
TRBV5-8	-	TRBD1	TRBJ1-4	TGTGCCAGCAGCTTGGGCAGGGGGGTTTTGTTTGAAAAACTGTTTTTT	CASSLGRGVLFEKLFF
TRBV7-9	-	TRBD1	TRBJ2-6	TGTGCCAGCAGCTTCAGCCCGGGACAGGGGACGAGGGGGGCCAACGTCCTGACTTTC	CASSFSPGQGTRGANVLTF
TRBV11-2	-	TRBD2	TRBJ2-1	TGTGCCAGCAGCTTCGGCGGGGGAATGGGCAATGAGCAGTTCTTC	CASSFGGGMGNEQFF